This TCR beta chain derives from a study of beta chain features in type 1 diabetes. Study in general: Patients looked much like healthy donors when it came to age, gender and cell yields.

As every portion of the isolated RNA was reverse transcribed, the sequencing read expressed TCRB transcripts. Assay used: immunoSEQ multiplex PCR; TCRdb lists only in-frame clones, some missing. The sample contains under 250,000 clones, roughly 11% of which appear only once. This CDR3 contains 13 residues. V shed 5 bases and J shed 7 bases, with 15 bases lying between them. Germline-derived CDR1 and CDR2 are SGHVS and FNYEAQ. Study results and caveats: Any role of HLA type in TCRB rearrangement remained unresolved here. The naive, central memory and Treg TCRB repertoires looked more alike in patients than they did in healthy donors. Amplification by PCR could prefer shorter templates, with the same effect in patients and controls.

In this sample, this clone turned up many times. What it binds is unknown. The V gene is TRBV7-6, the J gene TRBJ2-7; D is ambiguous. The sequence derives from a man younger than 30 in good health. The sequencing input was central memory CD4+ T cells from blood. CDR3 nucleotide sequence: TGTGCCAGCAGCCGCGGACCCGATCTGGAGCAGTACTTC. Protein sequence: CASSRGPDLEQYF. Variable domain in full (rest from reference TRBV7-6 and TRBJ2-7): GAGVSQSPRYKVTKRGQDVALRCDPISGHVSLYWYRQALGQGPEFLTYFNYEAQQDKSGLPNDRFSAERPEGSISTLTIQRTEQRDSAMYRCASSRGPDLEQYFGPGTRLTVT.